This TCR beta chain was retrieved from a study of regulatory T cells in long-lasting Graves disease (dated by TCRdb to the early 2020s). Looking at the study overall: Patients with newly diagnosed Graves' disease had been on antithyroid drugs for under 3 months. A total of some 35 samples underwent TCR sequencing, from roughly 13 patients with persistent Graves' disease and approximately 20 patients with newly diagnosed Graves' disease. This study used TCR sequencing and RNA sequencing of peripheral blood to compare persistent Graves' disease patients against newly diagnosed Graves' disease patients. The study was conducted in China and was registered as a clinical trial. Summary of the overall study and its limitations: Only the TCR beta chain was sequenced and analyzed. TRBV28, TRBJ1-2 and TRBJ2-5 were preferentially used in persistent disease, while TRBV20-1 and TRBJ2-1 were favored in newly diagnosed disease. Compared with newly diagnosed patients, persistent Graves' disease patients had lower TCR Shannon entropy and fewer highly expanded clones, which suggests clonal expansion. The authors acknowledged the small sample size as a limitation that may reduce accuracy. Because the primary lesion, thyroid tissue, could not be accessed, the study looked at peripheral blood alone. Patients with persistent disease shared more public clonotypes (about 2,700) than newly diagnosed patients did (966).

A remark on this clonotype: Its antigen is unknown. The record has no base qualities; no much larger clone is one base away.

What the time point label conveys for this sample: newly diagnosed GD, antithyroid drugs for less than 3 months. For both TCR sequencing and RNA sequencing, RNA was extracted from PBMCs using TRIzol. Graves' disease was diagnosed according to American Thyroid Association guidelines. Patients were recruited from an endocrinology department in Xi'an, China. From each patient, approximately 10 milliliters of peripheral blood was collected into an EDTA anticoagulant tube. Ficoll Paque Plus density gradient separation was used to isolate PBMCs, and no further T cell sorting was performed. An Agilent 2100 Bioanalyzer and agarose gel were used to check RNA quality, while a NanoDrop 2000 measured RNA concentration. Including cysteine and phenylalanine, the CDR3 has 15 amino acids. Only the CDR3 portion is preserved as DNA: 45 bases, with reading frame beginning at the first base. V drops 3 bases and J drops 4 bases, leaving 15 bases in between. Reading the germline V gene (reference sequence) gives CDR1 SGHNT and CDR2 YYREEE.

Library preparation was by multiplex PCR. The listed sequencing device is Illumina HiSeq 4000. CDR3 regions were amplified by Arm-PCR with iRepertoire HTBI primers to construct TCR beta libraries. Before sequencing, the PCR products underwent gel purification. From the authors' description of their analysis: Gene usage analysis of CDR3 amino acid clonotypes relied on the 60 to 65 TRBV and about 13 TRBJ segments identified across samples. COPE and FqMerger were used to merge filtered high-quality paired reads into contigs. BLAST was used to align contigs to the IMGT TRBV, TRBD and TRBJ reference genes, and CDR3 was defined following IMGT. Any clonotype with a frequency above 0.1% was counted as a highly expanded clone. Shannon entropy served as the measure of repertoire diversity, while the Gini coefficient captured V-J evenness. A clonotype found in more than one individual was treated as public. TCRdb reprocessed the public reads (quality trimming at Q25 with fastp, clone calling with MiXCR) and kept in-frame beta chains. For every CDR3 protein sequence, its rows merge into one entry that carries the most common genes and DNA. The V and J calls here are based on TCRdb, not the publication. This sample comprises just over 600,000 distinct CDR3 sequences, about 15% of them detected only once. The ten most abundant clones make up about 20% of the sample.

These same data were also listed under a study on T cells in Graves' hyperthyroidism and ophthalmopathy. Per that second paper: Graves' hyperthyroidism was defined as stable when no progression to ophthalmopathy occurred over 18 months of follow-up. Hyperthyroidism patients were newly diagnosed, had a disease duration of under 2 months, and were aged 18 to 65 years. The study excluded patients with uncontrolled infections, other autoimmune diseases, pregnancy or lactation. Diagnoses were established on the basis of clinical symptoms, serum thyroxine and TRAb, thyroid ultrasound, and orbital computed tomography. For the first round of RT-PCR on the TCR CDR3, the HTBI primer set was used together with the Qiagen OneStep RT-PCR kit. Most expanded thyroid clonotypes (frequency above 0.001) were also detected in blood, a finding suggesting that blood repertoires may reflect thyroid immune responses. A model built on a 13 V-J signature distinguished ophthalmopathy from stable hyperthyroidism, reaching 85% to 90% sensitivity and 81.08% specificity in cross-validation and 80%/75% in testing. In validation, the model predicted progression to ophthalmopathy with 55% to 71% sensitivity and less than 75% specificity, a median of about six months before onset. To identify TCR V-J signatures that set the groups apart, the researchers used a discovery cohort of 100 patients, made up of fewer than 50 with Graves' ophthalmopathy and some 55 with stable Graves' hyperthyroidism. Prospective prediction of ophthalmopathy was tested in an independent validation cohort of approximately 18 hyperthyroidism patients and some 17 patients who later progressed to ophthalmopathy. The approximately 90 discovery patients were divided at random into training and test sets in a 7:3 ratio. The study also compared thyroid tissue and blood T-cell repertoires from five or six Graves' hyperthyroidism patients. After blood sampling, hyperthyroidism patients were treated with methimazole at a starting dose of 30 mg daily, and ophthalmopathy patients were treated with high-dose intravenous methylprednisolone. A second multiplex PCR round built the libraries, followed by size selection and purification. Paired-end sequencing of the libraries was performed with 100 bp reads on an Illumina HiSeq2000. SOAPnuke was used to process the raw data, with reads discarded if the reads contained adapters or uncalled bases, had a mean Phred below 15, or lacked an exact constant-primer or identifier match. COPE v1.2.5 was used to merge high-quality paired reads, and clonotypes were defined as unique nucleotide sequences. MiTCR v1.1 was used to align clonotypes to the IMGT TRBV, TRBD and TRBJ reference segments. Analysis was restricted to V-J combinations with a frequency above 0.0001, which covered about 99% of repertoires. The TCS score was defined as F50 (clonal expansion) divided by E x V (chaos), with BLOSUM62-based TCRdist calculated between CDR3 peptides within each V-J. Welch's t-statistics and random forest reduced approximately 520 V-J features to fewer than 15, which were used in a naive Bayes classifier (R e1071). Sample size was not statistically predetermined, and blinding of investigators to group allocation was not performed. The paper reports TCR Vbeta CDR3 sequencing of roughly 140 peripheral blood samples: around 45 ophthalmopathy, roughly 74 hyperthyroidism and about 17 progressor patients.

The sequencing here drew on peripheral blood mononuclear cells (PBMCs), taken at new diagnosis, from a patient treated with antithyroid drugs. This receptor was identified in a woman aged 25 to 39 with Graves disease. Donor details come from another sample of the same person, matched by shared clones. The chain employs TRBV5-4 and TRBJ2-3; TRBD2 is a possible D gene, resting on 6 matching bases. CDR3 region: CASSWGELIPDTQYF. Here is the DNA: TGTGCCAGCAGCTGGGGGGAGTTGATCCCAGATACGCAGTATTTT.